The text below deals with one T cell receptor (beta chain). Its antigen remains unidentified. Per the germline V gene, CDR1 is SGDLS and CDR2 is YYNGEE. The CDR3 runs to 13 residues. Trimming took off 3 bases at V and 5 bases at J, with 6 bases between the two ends. The sample comes from a study of cytomegalovirus exposure and HLA in healthy donors. 60 Vbeta and 13 Jbeta primers were used in PCR. Assay used: immunoSEQ multiplex PCR; TCRdb lists only in-frame clones, some missing. The table shows over 100,000 clones, with roughly 80% occurring only once. The study, taken as a whole, reports: In a later analysis, most CMV-associated TCR beta chains appeared HLA-restricted. The HLA-A and HLA-B alleles of most subjects were reportedly predicted accurately from TCR beta sequences. In a later analysis, V- and J-gene trimming of beta chains associated with a DCLRE1C missense variant, replicated independently.

This clonotype originated in a female donor in good health and CMV-seronegative. The V and J genes are TRBV9 and TRBJ1-6; D unclear. Sequences were obtained from PBMCs. The CDR3 spells CASSAGDNSPLHF. The CDR3 coding sequence is TGTGCCAGCAGCGCCGGTGATAATTCACCCCTCCACTTT.